This TCR beta chain was recorded in a study of PD-L1 blockade in urothelial cancer. Study-wide context: Patients commenced atezolizumab in 2014, and it was given at 1,200 mg intravenously every 3 weeks.

From germline, CDR1 is MGHDK and CDR2 SYGVNS. The V gene lost 4 bases and the J gene lost 6 bases, with 12 bases spanning the gap. The CDR3 spans 14 residues. What went into each PCR as a spike was synthetic TCR analog templates. Produced via immunoSEQ multiplex PCR; TCRdb's table is partial and in-frame only. Here the sample spans tens of thousands of clones, 90% being singletons. Regarding the study as a whole: Expansion of tumor-associated blood clones at 3 weeks was greater in durable-benefit patients.

About this clone: Its antigen is still unknown.

Time point here: pretreatment peripheral blood. The rearrangement uses TRBV25-1 and TRBJ2-2, with unresolved D. The receptor comes from a man aged 55 to 69 with urothelial cancer. Sequences were derived from PBMCs, sampled around atezolizumab (anti-PD-L1) treatment. The CDR3 protein is CASSVGGSAGELFF. The CDR3, as DNA: TGTGCCAGCAGTGTTGGCGGCAGTGCCGGGGAGCTGTTTTTT.